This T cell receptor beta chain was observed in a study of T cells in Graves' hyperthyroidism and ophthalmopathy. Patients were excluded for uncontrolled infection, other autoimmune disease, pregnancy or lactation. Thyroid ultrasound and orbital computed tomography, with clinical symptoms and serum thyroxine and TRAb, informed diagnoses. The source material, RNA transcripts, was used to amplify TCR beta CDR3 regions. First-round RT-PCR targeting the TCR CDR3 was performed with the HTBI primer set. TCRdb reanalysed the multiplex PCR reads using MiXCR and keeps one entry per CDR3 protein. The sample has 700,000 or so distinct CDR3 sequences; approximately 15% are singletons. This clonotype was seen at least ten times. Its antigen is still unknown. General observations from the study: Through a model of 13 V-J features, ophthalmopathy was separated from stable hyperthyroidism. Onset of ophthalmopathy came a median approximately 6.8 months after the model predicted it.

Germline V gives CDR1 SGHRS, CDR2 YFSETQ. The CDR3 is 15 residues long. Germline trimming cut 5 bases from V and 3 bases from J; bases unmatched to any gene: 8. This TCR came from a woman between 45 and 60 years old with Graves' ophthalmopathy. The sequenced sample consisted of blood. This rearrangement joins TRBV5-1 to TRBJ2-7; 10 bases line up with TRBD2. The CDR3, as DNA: TGCGCCAGCAGGGGGCTACTAGCGGGAATCTACGAGCAGTACTTC. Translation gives CASRGLLAGIYEQYF.